This T cell receptor (beta chain) was captured in a study of blood T cell repertoires in COVID-19. The CDR3 loop spans 15 amino acids. CDR1 MGHRA and CDR2 YSYEKL come from the germline V gene. Trimming stripped 2 bases from V and 2 bases from J, with 10 bases between. Recruits, aged roughly 18 to 95 years, lived in 20 to 30 US areas. Source study methods: Using reference gene primer amplification, nucleated cell counts were estimated. Sequencing was performed with immunoSEQ multiplex PCR; in TCRdb, only in-frame clones are kept and a portion is missing. For V, J and clone size, that table is used; D and trimming come from the DNA. This table has around 420,000 clones, over 75% appearing once. A few counts support this clone.

This sequence joins TRBV4-1 and TRBJ1-3, with D tentatively TRBD1 (5 bases). Specimen: PBMCs or T cells enriched from blood (not recorded which). This receptor was taken from a woman aged 40 to 49 with acute COVID-19. This CDR3 reads CASSQQGRAGNTIYF. The CDR3 DNA follows: TGCGCCAGCAGCCAACAGGGTCGCGCTGGAAACACCATATATTTT.